This TCR beta chain comes out of a study of blood T cell repertoires in COVID-19. The wider study: COVID-19 samples from acute and convalescent phases originated in the United States, Italy and Spain. The analysed material was cDNA or gDNA that came from T cells, B-cell-depleted T cells, or PBMCs.

Germline lookup yields CDR1 KGHSH and CDR2 LQKENI. Trimming left V 4 bases short and J 6 bases short, with 10 bases between. The CDR3 length is 12 residues. Per the original data handling: Reference gene primer amplification gave nucleated cell count estimates. This table comes from immunoSEQ multiplex PCR, and its TCRdb copy is limited to in-frame clones, with some not included. The DNA was the basis for D and trimming; V, J and clone size are from that table. The sample has 130,000 to 150,000 clones, approximately 84% seen once. This chain joins TRBV18 and TRBJ2-7, with D possibly TRBD2 on 5 matching bases. Sequencing was carried out using peripheral blood. This receptor was obtained from a woman aged 55-70 years with acute or convalescent COVID-19. CDR3 region: CASSREFGEQYF. The CDR3 DNA is TGTGCCAGCTCACGGGAGTTCGGCGAGCAGTACTTC.